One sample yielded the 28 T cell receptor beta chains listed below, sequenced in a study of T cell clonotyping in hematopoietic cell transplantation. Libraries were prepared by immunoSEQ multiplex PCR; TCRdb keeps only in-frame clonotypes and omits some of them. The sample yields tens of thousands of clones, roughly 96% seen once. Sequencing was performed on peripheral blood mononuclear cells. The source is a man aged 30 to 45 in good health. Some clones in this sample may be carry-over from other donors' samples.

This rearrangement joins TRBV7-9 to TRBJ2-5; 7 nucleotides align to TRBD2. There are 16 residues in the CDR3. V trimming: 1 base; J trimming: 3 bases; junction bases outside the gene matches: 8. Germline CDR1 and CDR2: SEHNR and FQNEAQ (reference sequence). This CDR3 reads CASSLGAGLDEETQYF. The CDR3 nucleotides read TGTGCCAGCAGCTTAGGAGCGGGGCTTGATGAAGAGACCCAGTACTTC.

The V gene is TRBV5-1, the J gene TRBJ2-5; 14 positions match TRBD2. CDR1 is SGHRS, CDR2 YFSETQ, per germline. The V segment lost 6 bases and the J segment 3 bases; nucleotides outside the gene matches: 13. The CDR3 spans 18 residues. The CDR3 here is CASNYRLAGGGHEETQYF. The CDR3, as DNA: TGCGCCAGCAATTATAGACTAGCGGGAGGGGGACACGAAGAGACCCAGTACTTC.

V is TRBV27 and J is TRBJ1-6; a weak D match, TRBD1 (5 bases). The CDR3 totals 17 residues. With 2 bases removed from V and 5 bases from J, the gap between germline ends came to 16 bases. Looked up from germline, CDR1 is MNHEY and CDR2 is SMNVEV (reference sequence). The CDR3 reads CASSLSPGGWDNSPLHF. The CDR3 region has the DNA TGTGCCAGCAGTTTAAGTCCCGGGGGGTGGGATAATTCACCCCTCCACTTT.

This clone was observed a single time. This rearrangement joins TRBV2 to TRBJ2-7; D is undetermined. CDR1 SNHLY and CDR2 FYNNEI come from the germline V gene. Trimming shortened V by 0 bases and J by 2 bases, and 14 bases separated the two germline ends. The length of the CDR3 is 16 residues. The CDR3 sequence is CASSEAPRRATYEQYF. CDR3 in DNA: TGTGCCAGCAGTGAAGCGCCTAGACGAGCCACCTACGAGCAGTACTTC.

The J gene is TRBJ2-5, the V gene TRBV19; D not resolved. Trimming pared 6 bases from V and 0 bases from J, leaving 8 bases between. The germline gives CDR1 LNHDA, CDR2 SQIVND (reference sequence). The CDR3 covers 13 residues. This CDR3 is CASRDGYQETQYF. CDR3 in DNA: TGTGCCAGTAGGGACGGCTACCAAGAGACCCAGTACTTC.

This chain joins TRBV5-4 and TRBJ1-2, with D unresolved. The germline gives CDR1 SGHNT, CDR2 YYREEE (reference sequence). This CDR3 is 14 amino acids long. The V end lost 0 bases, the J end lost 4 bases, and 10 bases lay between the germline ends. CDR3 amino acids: CASSLVGVSYGYTF. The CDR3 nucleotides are TGTGCCAGCAGCTTGGTCGGGGTTTCCTATGGCTACACCTTC.

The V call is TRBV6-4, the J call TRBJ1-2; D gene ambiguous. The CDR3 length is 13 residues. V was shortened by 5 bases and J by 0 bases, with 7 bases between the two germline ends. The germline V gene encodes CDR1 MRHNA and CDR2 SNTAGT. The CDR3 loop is CASSPRANYGYTF. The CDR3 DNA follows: TGTGCCAGCAGTCCAAGAGCTAACTATGGCTACACCTTC.

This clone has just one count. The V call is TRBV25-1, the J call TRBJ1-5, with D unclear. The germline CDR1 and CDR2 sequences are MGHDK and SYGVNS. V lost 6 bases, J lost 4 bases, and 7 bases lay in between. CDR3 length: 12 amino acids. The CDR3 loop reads CASSVGNQPQHF. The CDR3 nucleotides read TGTGCCAGCAGCGTGGGGAATCAGCCCCAGCATTTT.

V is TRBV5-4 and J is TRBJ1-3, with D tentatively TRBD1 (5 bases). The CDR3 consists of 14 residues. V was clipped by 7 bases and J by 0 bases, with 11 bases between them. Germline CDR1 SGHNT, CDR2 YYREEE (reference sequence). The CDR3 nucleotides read TGTGCCAGCCATGTGGGGGGCTCTGGAAACACCATATATTTT. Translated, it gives CASHVGGSGNTIYF. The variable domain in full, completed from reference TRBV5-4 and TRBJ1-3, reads ETGVTQSPTHLIKTRGQQVTLRCSSQSGHNTVSWYQQALGQGPQFIFQYYREEENGRGNFPPRFSGLQFPNYSSELNVNALELDDSALYLCASHVGGSGNTIYFGEGSWLTVV.

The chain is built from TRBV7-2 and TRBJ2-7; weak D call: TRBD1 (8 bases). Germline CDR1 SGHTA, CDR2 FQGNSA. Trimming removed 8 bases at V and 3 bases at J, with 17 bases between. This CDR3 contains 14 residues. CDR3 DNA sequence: TGTGCCAGCTCAACAGGGGGGGGGTTCTACGAGCAGTACTTC. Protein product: CASSTGGGFYEQYF.

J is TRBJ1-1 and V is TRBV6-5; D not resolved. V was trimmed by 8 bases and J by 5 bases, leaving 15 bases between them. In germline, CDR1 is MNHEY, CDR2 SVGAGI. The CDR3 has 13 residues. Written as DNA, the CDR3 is TGTGCCAGCCTTCAGAATTGGGGAACTGAAGCTTTCTTT. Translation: CASLQNWGTEAFF.

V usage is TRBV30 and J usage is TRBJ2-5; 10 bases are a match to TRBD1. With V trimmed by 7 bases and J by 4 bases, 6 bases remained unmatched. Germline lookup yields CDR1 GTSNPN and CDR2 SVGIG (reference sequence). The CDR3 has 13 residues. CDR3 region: CAFRQGALETQYF. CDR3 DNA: TGTGCCTTCCGACAGGGGGCTTTAGAGACCCAGTACTTC.

The CDR3 DNA is TGTGCCAGCAGCCAAGGGGAGGGTTGGGGCTATGGCTACACCTTC. The encoded protein is CASSQGEGWGYGYTF. J is TRBJ1-2 and V is TRBV7-9, with D perhaps matching TRBD1 (5 bases). V lost 5 bases and J 4 bases, leaving 17 bases between the germline ends. This CDR3 comprises 15 residues. Germline V lookup: CDR1 SEHNR, CDR2 FQNEAQ (reference sequence).

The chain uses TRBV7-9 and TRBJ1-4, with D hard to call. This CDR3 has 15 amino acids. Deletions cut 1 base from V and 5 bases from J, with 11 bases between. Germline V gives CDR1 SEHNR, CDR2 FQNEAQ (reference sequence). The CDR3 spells CASSLGEAMNEKLFF. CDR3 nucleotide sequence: TGTGCCAGCAGCTTAGGGGAGGCGATGAATGAAAAACTGTTTTTT. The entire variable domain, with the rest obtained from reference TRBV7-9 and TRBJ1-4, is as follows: DTGVSQNPRHKITKRGQNVTFRCDPISEHNRLYWYRQTLGQGPEFLTYFQNEAQLEKSRLLSDRFSAERPKGSFSTLEIQRTEQGDSAMYLCASSLGEAMNEKLFFGSGTQLSVL.

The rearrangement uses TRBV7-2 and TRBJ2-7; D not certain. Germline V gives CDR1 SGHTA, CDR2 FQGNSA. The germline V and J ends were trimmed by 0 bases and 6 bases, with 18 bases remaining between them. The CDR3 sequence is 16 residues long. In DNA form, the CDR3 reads TGTGCCAGCAGCTTAGCGCCTATGAGAGTAGACGGCGAGCAGTACTTC. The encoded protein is CASSLAPMRVDGEQYF.

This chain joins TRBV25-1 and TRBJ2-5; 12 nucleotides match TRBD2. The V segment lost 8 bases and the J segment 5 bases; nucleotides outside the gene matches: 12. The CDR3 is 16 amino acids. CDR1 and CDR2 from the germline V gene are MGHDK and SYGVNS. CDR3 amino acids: CASEPTVLAGGETQYF. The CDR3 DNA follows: TGTGCCAGCGAGCCGACCGTACTAGCGGGAGGTGAGACCCAGTACTTC.

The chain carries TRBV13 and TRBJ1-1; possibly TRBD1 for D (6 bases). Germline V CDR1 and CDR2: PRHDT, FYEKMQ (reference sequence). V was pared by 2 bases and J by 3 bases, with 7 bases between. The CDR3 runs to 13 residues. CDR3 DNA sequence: TGTGCCAGCAGCTTATCAGGGGACACTGAAGCTTTCTTT. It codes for CASSLSGDTEAFF.

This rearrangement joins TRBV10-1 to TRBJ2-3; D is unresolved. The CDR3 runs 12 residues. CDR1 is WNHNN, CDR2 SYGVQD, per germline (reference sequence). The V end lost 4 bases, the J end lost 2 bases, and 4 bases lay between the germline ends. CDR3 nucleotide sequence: TGCGCCAGCAGTGGGACCACAGATACGCAGTATTTT. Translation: CASSGTTDTQYF.

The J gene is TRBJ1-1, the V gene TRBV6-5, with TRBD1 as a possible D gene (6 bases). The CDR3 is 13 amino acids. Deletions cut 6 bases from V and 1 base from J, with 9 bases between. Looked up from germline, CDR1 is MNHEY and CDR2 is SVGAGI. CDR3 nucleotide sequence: TGTGCCAGCAGGAAGACAGGGAACACTGAAGCTTTCTTT. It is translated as CASRKTGNTEAFF.

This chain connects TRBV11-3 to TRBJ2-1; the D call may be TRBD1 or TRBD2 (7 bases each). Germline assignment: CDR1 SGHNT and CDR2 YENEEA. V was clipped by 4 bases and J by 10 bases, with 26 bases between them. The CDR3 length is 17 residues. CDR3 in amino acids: CASSSSQGTIVEGEQFF. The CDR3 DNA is TGTGCCAGCAGCTCTTCACAGGGGACTATTGTTGAGGGGGAGCAGTTCTTC.

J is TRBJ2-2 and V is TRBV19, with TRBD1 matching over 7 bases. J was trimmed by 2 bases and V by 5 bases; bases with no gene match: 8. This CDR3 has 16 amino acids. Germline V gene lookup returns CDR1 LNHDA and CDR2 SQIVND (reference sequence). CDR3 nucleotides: TGTGCCAGTAGTCTCCCGGACAGGATTAACACCGGGGAGCTGTTTTTT. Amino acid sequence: CASSLPDRINTGELFF.

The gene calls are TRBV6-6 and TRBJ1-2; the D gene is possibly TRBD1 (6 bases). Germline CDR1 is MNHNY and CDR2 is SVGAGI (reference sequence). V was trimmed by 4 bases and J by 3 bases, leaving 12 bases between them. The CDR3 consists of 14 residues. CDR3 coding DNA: TGTGCCAGCAGTTCCCAGGGGACTTACTATGGCTACACCTTC. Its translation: CASSSQGTYYGYTF.

CDR3 amino acids: CASSSFAPTNEKLFF. DNA of the CDR3: TGTGCCAGCAGTTCATTCGCGCCAACTAATGAAAAACTGTTTTTT. V gene TRBV27 combines with J gene TRBJ1-4; no clear D gene. V was trimmed by 4 bases and J by 0 bases, leaving 9 bases between them. The CDR3 spans 15 residues. Germline CDR1 and CDR2: MNHEY and SMNVEV (reference sequence).

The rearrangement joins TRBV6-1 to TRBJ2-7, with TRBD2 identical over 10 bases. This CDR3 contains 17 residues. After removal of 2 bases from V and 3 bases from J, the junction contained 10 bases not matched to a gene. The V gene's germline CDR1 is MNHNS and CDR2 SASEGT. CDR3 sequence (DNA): TGTGCCAGCAGTGAACTCTTTAGCGGGGGGCCCTACTACGAGCAGTACTTC. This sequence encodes CASSELFSGGPYYEQYF.

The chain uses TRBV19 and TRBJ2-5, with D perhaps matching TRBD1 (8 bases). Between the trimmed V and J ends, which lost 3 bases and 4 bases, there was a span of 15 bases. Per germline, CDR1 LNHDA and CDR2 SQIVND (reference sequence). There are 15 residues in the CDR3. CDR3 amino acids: CASSILDREGETQYF. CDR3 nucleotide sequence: TGTGCCAGTAGTATTCTGGACAGGGAGGGAGAGACCCAGTACTTC.

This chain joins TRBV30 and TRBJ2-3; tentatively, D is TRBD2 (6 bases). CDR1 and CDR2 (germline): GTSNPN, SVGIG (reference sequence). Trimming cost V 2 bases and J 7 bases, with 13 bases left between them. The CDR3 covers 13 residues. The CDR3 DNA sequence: TGTGCCTGGAGTACCCGGGGAGGATATACGCAGTATTTT. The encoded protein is CAWSTRGGYTQYF.

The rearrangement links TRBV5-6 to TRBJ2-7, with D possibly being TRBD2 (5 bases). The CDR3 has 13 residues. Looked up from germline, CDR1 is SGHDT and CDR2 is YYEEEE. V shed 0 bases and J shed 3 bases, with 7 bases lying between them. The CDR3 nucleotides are TGTGCCAGCAGCTTGGCGGGATACTACGAGCAGTACTTC. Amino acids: CASSLAGYYEQYF.

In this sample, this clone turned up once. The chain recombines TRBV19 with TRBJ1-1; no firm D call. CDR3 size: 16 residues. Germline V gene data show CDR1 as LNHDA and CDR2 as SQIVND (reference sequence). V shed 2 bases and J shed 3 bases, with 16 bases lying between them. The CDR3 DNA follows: TGTGCCAGTAGTATAAGACACTTCCTTCGGGACACTGAAGCTTTCTTT. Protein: CASSIRHFLRDTEAFF.